The clone carrying this T cell receptor beta chain was picked up a small number of times. Its target is not known. The CDR3 consists of 16 residues. Germline assignment: CDR1 LGHNA and CDR2 YSLEER. J was trimmed by 5 bases and V by 2 bases; bases with no gene match: 3. The data are from a study of T cell repertoires in cytomegalovirus infection. Study in general: HLA-C-restricted CMV epitopes, recently identified, and well-studied HLA-B-restricted ones were used by the study. In public TCR beta signatures, there were indications of both CMV infection and matching HLA type.

Study-wide results and limits: HLA-C-restricted CMV clonotypes gave the most frequent clonotype in two of eight donors. Accumulated public TCR beta family frequency recognized individuals carrying CMV together with the relevant HLA.

TCRdb redid the calling of the reads with MiXCR, one entry per CDR3 protein. The sample includes about 470,000 distinct CDR3 sequences, about two fifths of them seen just once. This chain connects TRBV4-3 to TRBJ2-2, with 12 nucleotides matching TRBD2. This specimen was cultured PBMCs, taken from culture after CMV antigen stimulation. The receptor comes from a human donor in good health (CMV status not recorded). Some clones in this sample may be carry-over from other donors' samples. The CDR3 sequence is CASSQQLAGGTGELFF. The CDR3 nucleotides are TGCGCCAGCAGCCAACAACTAGCGGGAGGTACCGGGGAGCTGTTTTTT.